This T cell receptor beta chain was profiled in a study of CD8+ T cells in alopecia areata. Study results and limitations: Mice showed clearer TCR sharing than patients did, a gap that was possibly HLA-related.

Investigators isolated RNA and reverse transcribed it into cDNA to act as the sequencing template. The assay was immunoSEQ multiplex PCR, and TCRdb's table has in-frame clones only and misses some. Of 85,000 to 110,000 clones in the sample, about 60% were seen once. As regards this clone: Its antigen remains unidentified.

In germline, CDR1 is MNHEY, CDR2 SMNVEV (reference sequence). This CDR3 has 13 amino acids. Trimming left V 9 bases short and J 0 bases short, with 12 bases between. CD4+ and CD8+ T cells were sorted from PBMCs stained for CD3, CD4 and CD8. The J gene is TRBJ2-7, the V gene TRBV27; maybe TRBD1 (6 bases). The sample comprised CD4+ T cells sorted from blood. The receptor comes from a human donor in good health. CDR3 DNA sequence: TGTGCCAGTCTAGACAGGTTCTCCTACGAGCAGTACTTC. It yields the protein CASLDRFSYEQYF.